Following are 22 T cell receptor beta chains from one sample sequenced in a study of CXCR4 blockade with PD-1 therapy in pancreatic cancer. Using immunoSEQ multiplex PCR, the repertoire was profiled, and TCRdb retains in-frame clones only, with some absent. The data contain about 7,400 clones, around 50% of them singletons. The sequenced material came from tumor tissue. These receptors were collected from a human donor with pancreatic ductal adenocarcinoma.

V gene TRBV18 combines with J gene TRBJ2-5, with 13 nucleotides matching TRBD2. The V segment lost 4 bases and the J segment 0 bases; nucleotides outside the gene matches: 5. The CDR3 runs 17 residues. From germline, CDR1 is KGHSH and CDR2 LQKENI. The CDR3 region is CASSRTSGGVYQETQYF. DNA for the CDR3: TGTGCCAGCTCACGGACTAGCGGGGGCGTGTACCAAGAGACCCAGTACTTC.

The rearrangement joins TRBV6-1 to TRBJ2-1; D is ambiguous. The CDR3 extends over 14 amino acids. V was pared by 0 bases and J by 0 bases, with 3 bases between. The germline CDR1 and CDR2 sequences are MNHNS and SASEGT. The CDR3 bases are TGTGCCAGCAGTGAAGCGTCCTCCTACAATGAGCAGTTCTTC. Protein sequence: CASSEASSYNEQFF.

CDR3 residues: CSVGGGPYNEQFF. DNA of the CDR3: TGCAGCGTTGGGGGGGGGCCCTACAATGAGCAGTTCTTC. This chain joins TRBV29-1 and TRBJ2-1; D is perhaps TRBD2 (7 bases). Deletions cut 4 bases from V and 2 bases from J, with 9 bases between. From germline, CDR1 is SQVTM and CDR2 ANQGSEA. CDR3 length equals 13 residues.

In its sample, this clone was seen a few times. This chain connects TRBV6-8 to TRBJ2-7, with D tentatively TRBD1 (6 bases). CDR1 is MNHGY, CDR2 SAAAGT, per germline. The CDR3 is 12 amino acids. Trimming left V 10 bases short and J 2 bases short, with 12 bases between. The CDR3 reads CATAPGAYEQYF. Written as DNA, the CDR3 is TGTGCCACTGCGCCAGGGGCCTACGAGCAGTACTTC.

The table lists this clone with a count of one. The chain combines TRBV6-8 with TRBJ2-1; 7 nucleotides match TRBD1. CDR3 size: 12 residues. Trimming removed 10 bases from V and 7 bases from J; junction bases left unmatched: 7. Per germline, CDR1 MNHGY and CDR2 SAAAGT. CDR3 in amino acids: CAISPQGNEQFF. DNA of the CDR3: TGTGCCATCAGCCCACAGGGGAATGAGCAGTTCTTC.

In this sample, this clone turned up once. The chain combines TRBV19 with TRBJ2-6; D not resolved. V was pared by 1 base and J by 3 bases, with 7 bases between. The germline V gene encodes CDR1 LNHDA and CDR2 SQIVND (reference sequence). There are 15 residues in the CDR3. For the CDR3, the DNA is TGTGCCAGTAGTATAGCGGTTGGTGGGGCCAACGTCCTGACTTTC. This sequence encodes CASSIAVGGANVLTF.

This clone was counted only a few times. The chain is built from TRBV29-1 and TRBJ1-5, with a weak D call TRBD1 (6 bases). V was pared by 6 bases and J by 2 bases, with 14 bases between. The CDR3 is 14 amino acids. Germline lookup yields CDR1 SQVTM and CDR2 ANQGSEA. CDR3 DNA: TGCAGCGTGGCCGGGGCAGGGGGCAATCAGCCCCAGCATTTT. This translates into CSVAGAGGNQPQHF.

Note on this clone: One end of the junction varies from germline; a read error may be responsible. V gene TRBV25-1 combines with J gene TRBJ2-1, with 9 bases fitting TRBD2. CDR3 length: 15 residues. The germline gives CDR1 MGHDK, CDR2 SYGVNS. CDR3 residues: CANSGGLARYNEQFF. CDR3 coding DNA: TGTGCCAACAGTGGTGGACTAGCGAGGTACAATGAGCAGTTCTTC.

This clone appeared a few times. The chain has TRBV11-3 and TRBJ2-1, with TRBD2 matching over 10 bases. Germline V gives CDR1 SGHNT, CDR2 YENEEA. V lost 5 bases, J lost 9 bases, and 7 bases stayed unmatched. The length of the CDR3 is 14 residues. This CDR3 reads CASSGAGGRTEQFF. The CDR3 nucleotides read TGTGCCAGCAGCGGAGCGGGAGGGCGTACTGAGCAGTTCTTC.

The chain links TRBV19 to TRBJ2-7, with D unclear. The CDR3 has 14 residues. The V gene lost 1 base and the J gene lost 4 bases, with 11 bases spanning the gap. Germline assignment: CDR1 LNHDA and CDR2 SQIVND (reference sequence). DNA of the CDR3: TGTGCCAGTAGTATAGGGTTGCGGTCTTACGAGCAGTACTTC. Encoded protein: CASSIGLRSYEQYF.

This clone was picked up one time. The CDR3 bases are TGTGCCAGTAGCCCTAGCGGGGTACAAGAGACCCAGTACTTC. This codes for CASSPSGVQETQYF. J is TRBJ2-5 and V is TRBV19, with 9 nucleotides matching TRBD2. Trimming at V came to 6 bases and at J to 2 bases, leaving 4 bases not matched to a gene. Germline CDR1 is LNHDA and CDR2 is SQIVND (reference sequence). This CDR3 spans 14 amino acids.

The V gene is TRBV15, the J gene TRBJ2-3; 8 bases line up with TRBD1. The CDR3 consists of 16 residues. Germline trimming cut 1 base from V and 6 bases from J; bases unmatched to any gene: 9. The V gene's germline CDR1 is LNHNV and CDR2 YYDKDF (reference sequence). The CDR3 DNA is TGTGCCACCAGCAGAGGGGCGGACAGGGAGCCGGATACGCAGTATTTT. Translated: CATSRGADREPDTQYF.

The table lists this clone with a count of one. The rearrangement uses TRBV5-1 and TRBJ2-3; a weak D match, TRBD2 (6 bases). Trimming took off 4 bases at V and 4 bases at J, with 19 bases between the two ends. Germline V CDR1 and CDR2: SGHRS, YFSETQ. The CDR3 totals 16 residues. The CDR3 DNA reads TGCGCCAGCAGCATCTCGACTAGAGTCGTAGCAGATACGCAGTATTTT. Translating it yields CASSISTRVVADTQYF. The full variable domain, its missing parts supplied by reference TRBV5-1 and TRBJ2-3, is KAGVTQTPRYLIKTRGQQVTLSCSPISGHRSVSWYQQTPGQGLQFLFEYFSETQRNKGNFPGRFSGRQFSNSRSEMNVSTLELGDSALYLCASSISTRVVADTQYFGPGTRLTVL.

The chain combines TRBV19 with TRBJ2-1; D perhaps matches TRBD2 (7 bases). The CDR3 length is 15 residues. The germline V gene encodes CDR1 LNHDA and CDR2 SQIVND (reference sequence). Trimming shortened V by 1 base and J by 6 bases, and 13 bases separated the two germline ends. CDR3 protein: CASSIVGGPGNEQFF. The CDR3, as DNA: TGTGCCAGTAGTATAGTGGGGGGGCCAGGCAATGAGCAGTTCTTC. Using reference TRBV19 and TRBJ2-1 for the parts outside the CDR3, the full variable domain is DGGITQSPKYLFRKEGQNVTLSCEQNLNHDAMYWYRQDPGQGLRLIYYSQIVNDFQKGDIAEGYSVSREKKESFPLTVTSAQKNPTAFYLCASSIVGGPGNEQFFGPGTRLTVL.

The rearrangement uses TRBV18 and TRBJ1-4; no clear D gene. V was pared by 2 bases and J by 1 base, with 11 bases between. Looked up from germline, CDR1 is KGHSH and CDR2 is LQKENI. The CDR3 loop spans 16 amino acids. DNA of the CDR3: TGTGCCAGCTCACCAGGGAACCGGGGAACTAATGAAAAACTGTTTTTT. Its translation is CASSPGNRGTNEKLFF.

This chain uses TRBV19 with TRBJ2-1; 7 nucleotides align to TRBD1. Germline V gene data show CDR1 as LNHDA and CDR2 as SQIVND (reference sequence). J lost 1 base, V lost 10 bases, and 10 bases had no gene match. The CDR3 extends over 15 amino acids. Written as DNA, the CDR3 is TGTGCCACTGCAGGGGGTCCTTTTTCCTACAATGAGCAGTTCTTC. Encoded protein: CATAGGPFSYNEQFF.

This clone was observed a handful of times. This chain links TRBV2 with TRBJ1-1; maybe TRBD1 (6 bases). The CDR3 is made up of 14 amino acids. V dropped 6 bases and J dropped 5 bases, with 16 bases sitting between them. CDR1 SNHLY and CDR2 FYNNEI come from the germline V gene. Written as DNA, the CDR3 is TGTGCCAGCAGCCTCGCACAGGGACGAACTGAAGCTTTCTTT. Translation gives CASSLAQGRTEAFF.

The V gene is TRBV25-1, the J gene TRBJ1-1; D not certain. The CDR3 length is 13 residues. The germline V and J ends were trimmed by 0 bases and 1 base, with 3 bases remaining between them. Germline V gene sequence: CDR1 MGHDK, CDR2 SYGVNS. The CDR3 bases are TGTGCCAGCAGTGAATACGGGAACACTGAAGCTTTCTTT. Encoded protein: CASSEYGNTEAFF.

V and J are TRBV19 and TRBJ1-5, with D possibly being TRBD1 (5 bases). Germline CDR1 is LNHDA and CDR2 is SQIVND (reference sequence). The CDR3 sequence is 16 residues long. V lost 5 bases, J lost 2 bases, and 16 bases lay in between. The CDR3 reads CASSESGGRGNQPQHF. CDR3 nucleotide sequence: TGTGCCAGTAGTGAATCGGGGGGACGAGGCAATCAGCCCCAGCATTTT. The full variable domain, in which reference TRBV19 and TRBJ1-5 provide the parts outside the CDR3, is DGGITQSPKYLFRKEGQNVTLSCEQNLNHDAMYWYRQDPGQGLRLIYYSQIVNDFQKGDIAEGYSVSREKKESFPLTVTSAQKNPTAFYLCASSESGGRGNQPQHFGDGTRLSIL.

V and J are TRBV19 and TRBJ2-2; possibly TRBD1 or TRBD2 for D (5 bases each). Germline V gives CDR1 LNHDA, CDR2 SQIVND (reference sequence). The V end was cut by 1 base, the J end by 6 bases, with 12 bases between. The CDR3 is made up of 15 amino acids. CDR3 DNA: TGTGCCAGTAGTATAGGCCGGGGCAGGGCCGGGGAGCTGTTTTTT. It codes for CASSIGRGRAGELFF.

The chain employs TRBV19 and TRBJ1-6; 9 bases align to TRBD1. The CDR3 spans 13 residues. Trimming removed 10 bases from V and 10 bases from J; junction bases left unmatched: 8. Germline V lookup: CDR1 LNHDA, CDR2 SQIVND (reference sequence). DNA for the CDR3: TGTGCCACCTCCGGGACAGGGTTCTCACCCCTCCACTTT. This encodes CATSGTGFSPLHF.

This clone was observed once. Because a base is unread or ambiguous, its residue is represented by X. This chain connects TRBV29-1 to TRBJ2-2; D perhaps matches TRBD1 (6 bases). The CDR3 consists of 13 residues. Trimming removed 7 bases at V and 7 bases at J, with 16 bases between. Germline V gene data show CDR1 as SQVTM and CDR2 as ANQGSEA. CDR3 loop: CSXSTGGHGELFF. The DNA for the CDR3 is TGCAGCGYTTCGACAGGTGGTCACGGGGAGCTGTTTTTT.